This T cell receptor (beta chain) was observed in a study of blood T cell repertoires in COVID-19. The CDR3 consists of 14 residues. Germline CDR1 KGHSH, CDR2 LQKENI. The germline V and J ends were trimmed by 3 bases and 4 bases, with 11 bases remaining between them. Authors' processing steps: Estimated nucleated cell counts came from reference gene primer amplification. Some clones are missing from TCRdb's copy, which holds only in-frame ones; the method was immunoSEQ multiplex PCR. The V and J calls and the clone size are those of that table, but D and trimming were determined from the DNA. The repertoire includes about 27,000 clones, 90% to 95% of them detected once, and about 17% sits in the top ten.

This chain connects TRBV18 to TRBJ2-3, with D perhaps TRBD2 (5 bases). Input material: peripheral blood. This TCR was recovered from a human donor with active COVID-19. The donor label of this sample is uncertain. The CDR3 nucleotides are TGTGCCAGCTCACCGTCCCCCGGGGCAGATACGCAGTATTTT. It specifies CASSPSPGADTQYF.